The rows below give T cell receptor beta chains drawn from one sample of a study of response to subunit inactivated influenza vaccine. TCRdb re-called the RT-PCR reads through MiXCR, storing one row per CDR3 protein. Of fewer than 700,000 distinct CDR3 sequences listed, roughly 13% were seen once; the top ten hold roughly 13%. The sequencing here drew on PBMCs from blood, taken roughly 47 days after vaccination. These TCRs come from a man aged 50 to 59 who received an inactivated influenza vaccine. The CDR3 runs from the conserved cysteine through the conserved F or W. Each record gives: V gene, D gene, clone size, J gene, CDR3 protein, CDR3 DNA. D genes are given only for firm matches. Only some rows state a clone size, as once, few, many or a class for expanded clones.

TRBV7-9,.,.,TRBJ2-7,CASSFRDGSYEQYF,TGTGCCAGCAGCTTCCGGGACGGCTCCTACGAGCAGTACTTC
TRBV24-1,TRBD2,.,TRBJ2-1,CATRGLANEQFF,TGTGCCACCAGAGGACTAGCCAATGAGCAGTTCTTC
TRBV5-6,.,.,TRBJ2-7,CASSLLDADYEQYF,TGTGCCAGCAGCTTGTTAGACGCCGACTACGAGCAGTACTTC
TRBV20-1,TRBD1,few,TRBJ2-7,CSAPGDRGPYEQYF,TGCAGTGCCCCCGGGGACAGGGGCCCCTACGAGCAGTACTTC
TRBV28,.,many,TRBJ1-2,CASSLATDTLYGYTF,TGTGCCAGCAGTTTGGCGACGGATACCCTTTATGGCTACACCTTC
TRBV24-1,TRBD2,many,TRBJ2-1,CATSDSGLAGDEQFF,TGTGCCACCAGTGATTCGGGACTAGCCGGGGATGAGCAGTTCTTC
TRBV7-9,TRBD2,few,TRBJ2-3,CASSSMGLAGTDTQYF,TGTGCCAGCAGCTCAATGGGACTAGCGGGCACAGATACGCAGTATTTT
TRBV6-2/TRBV6-3,.,.,TRBJ2-3,CASRWGYTDTQYF,TGTGCCAGCAGGTGGGGCTACACAGATACGCAGTATTTT
TRBV7-9,.,.,TRBJ1-1,CASSPDPGNTEAFF,TGTGCCAGCAGCCCAGATCCGGGGAACACTGAAGCTTTCTTT
TRBV27,TRBD1,many,TRBJ2-1,CASSPAGGRTYNEQFF,TGTGCCAGCAGTCCCGCAGGGGGCCGTACTTACAATGAGCAGTTCTTC
TRBV27,.,.,TRBJ2-2,CASSLPLNRNTGELFF,TGTGCCAGCAGTTTACCACTTAACCGGAACACCGGGGAGCTGTTTTTT
TRBV5-1,TRBD2,.,TRBJ2-7,CASAPVSGGSRYEQYF,TGCGCCAGCGCCCCTGTCAGCGGGGGGTCAAGGTACGAGCAGTACTTC
TRBV5-1,TRBD1,.,TRBJ1-1,CASSWGTALSTEAFF,TGCGCCAGCAGCTGGGGGACAGCCCTGAGCACTGAAGCTTTCTTT
TRBV20-1,.,.,TRBJ2-6,CSVGDTYSGANVLTF,TGCAGTGTGGGGGACACCTACTCTGGGGCCAACGTCCTGACTTTC
TRBV10-3,.,many,TRBJ2-7,CAISPGTNSYEQYF,TGTGCCATCAGCCCAGGAACTAACTCCTACGAGCAGTACTTC
TRBV20-1,TRBD2,few,TRBJ2-1,CSASGLAGRYNEQFF,TGCAGTGCTAGTGGACTAGCGGGGAGGTACAATGAGCAGTTCTTC
TRBV25-1,.,.,TRBJ2-1,CASRLGEGKFF,TGTGCCAGCAGATTGGGTGAGGGCAAGTTCTTC
TRBV29-1,TRBD2,few,TRBJ2-5,CSGYRGGGETQYF,TGCAGCGGTTACCGGGGGGGTGGCGAGACCCAGTACTTC
TRBV28,.,few,TRBJ2-3,CASSLLGGGNFPPDTQYF,TGTGCCAGCAGTTTATTAGGTGGTGGCAACTTCCCCCCAGATACGCAGTATTTT
TRBV29-1,.,.,TRBJ2-5,CSGRVSWGQETQYF,TGCAGCGGCCGGGTCTCCTGGGGACAAGAGACCCAGTACTTC
TRBV28,TRBD1,.,TRBJ2-3,CASSLPGQHKSTDTQYF,TGTGCCAGCAGTCTACCGGGACAGCATAAGAGCACAGATACGCAGTATTTT
TRBV29-1,.,.,TRBJ2-1,CSVDPRQASYNEQFF,TGCAGCGTTGACCCCAGACAAGCTTCCTACAATGAGCAGTTCTTC
TRBV7-8,TRBD2,few,TRBJ2-7,CASSLGTSGEYEQYF,TGTGCCAGCAGCTTAGGGACTAGCGGGGAATACGAGCAGTACTTC
TRBV12-3/TRBV12-4,TRBD2,.,TRBJ2-2,CASERGDIGELFF,TGTGCCAGCGAGCGGGGGGATATCGGGGAGCTGTTTTTT
TRBV2,.,.,TRBJ2-2,CASSEVRDNTGELFF,TGTGCCAGCAGTGAGGTTAGGGACAACACCGGGGAGCTGTTTTTT
TRBV12-3/TRBV12-4,.,.,TRBJ2-7,CASGYRVYEQYF,TGTGCCAGCGGGTACAGGGTTTACGAGCAGTACTTC
TRBV7-2,.,many,TRBJ1-5,CASSSFSNQPQHF,TGTGCCAGCAGCTCGTTTAGCAATCAGCCCCAGCATTTT
TRBV27,.,few,TRBJ1-1,CASTLSGHMNTEAFF,TGTGCCAGCACGCTTTCGGGACACATGAACACTGAAGCTTTCTTT
TRBV5-1,.,few,TRBJ1-2,CASSSGEDNYGYTF,TGCGCCAGCAGTTCTGGGGAGGACAACTATGGCTACACCTTC
TRBV5-6,.,few,TRBJ2-5,CASSAVGKIQETQYF,TGTGCCAGCAGTGCGGTGGGCAAAATCCAAGAGACCCAGTACTTC
TRBV7-6,.,few,TRBJ2-1,CASSLGVGGAEQFF,TGTGCCAGCAGCTTAGGGGTAGGGGGGGCTGAGCAGTTCTTC